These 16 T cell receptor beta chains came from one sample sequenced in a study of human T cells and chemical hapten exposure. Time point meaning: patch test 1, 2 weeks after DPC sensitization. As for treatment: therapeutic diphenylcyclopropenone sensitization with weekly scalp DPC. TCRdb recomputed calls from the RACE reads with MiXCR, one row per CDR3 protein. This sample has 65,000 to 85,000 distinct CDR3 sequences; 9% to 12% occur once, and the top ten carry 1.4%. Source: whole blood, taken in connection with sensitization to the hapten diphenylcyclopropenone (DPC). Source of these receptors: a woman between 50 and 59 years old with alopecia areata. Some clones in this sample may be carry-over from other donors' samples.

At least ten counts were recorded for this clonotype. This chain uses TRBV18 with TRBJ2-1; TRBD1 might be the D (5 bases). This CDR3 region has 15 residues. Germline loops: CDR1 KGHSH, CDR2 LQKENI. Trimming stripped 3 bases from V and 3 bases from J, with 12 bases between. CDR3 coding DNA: TGTGCCAGCTCACCCCAGGACATATACTACAATGAGCAGTTCTTC. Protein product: CASSPQDIYYNEQFF. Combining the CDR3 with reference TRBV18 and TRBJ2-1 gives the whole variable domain NAGVMQNPRHLVRRRGQEARLRCSPMKGHSHVYWYRQLPEEGLKFMVYLQKENIIDESGMPKERFSAEFPKEGPSILRIQQVVRGDSAAYFCASSPQDIYYNEQFFGPGTRLTVL.

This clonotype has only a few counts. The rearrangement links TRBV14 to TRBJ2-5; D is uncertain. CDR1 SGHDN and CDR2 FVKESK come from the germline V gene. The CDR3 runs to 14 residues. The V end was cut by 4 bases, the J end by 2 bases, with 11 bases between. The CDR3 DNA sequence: TGTGCCAGCAGCCTACAGCTGGGGCAAGAGACCCAGTACTTC. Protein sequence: CASSLQLGQETQYF.

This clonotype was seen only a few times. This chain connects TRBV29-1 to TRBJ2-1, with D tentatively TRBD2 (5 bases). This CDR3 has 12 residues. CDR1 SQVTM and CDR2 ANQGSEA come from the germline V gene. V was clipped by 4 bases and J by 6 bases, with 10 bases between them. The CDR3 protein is CSVAAGGNEQFF. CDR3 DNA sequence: TGCAGCGTTGCGGCAGGAGGCAATGAGCAGTTCTTC.

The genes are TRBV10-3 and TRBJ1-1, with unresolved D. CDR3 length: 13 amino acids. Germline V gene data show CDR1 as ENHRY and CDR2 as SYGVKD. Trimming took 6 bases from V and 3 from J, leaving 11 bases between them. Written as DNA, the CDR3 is TGTGCCATCAGGAGTGGAGGTGACACTGAAGCTTTCTTT. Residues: CAIRSGGDTEAFF.

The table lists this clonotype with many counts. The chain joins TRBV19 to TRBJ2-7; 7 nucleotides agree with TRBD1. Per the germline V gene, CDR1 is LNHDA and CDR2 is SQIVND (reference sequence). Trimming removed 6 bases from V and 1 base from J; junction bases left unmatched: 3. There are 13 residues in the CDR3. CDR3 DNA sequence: TGTGCCAGTAGCCCGACAGGGTCCTACGAGCAGTACTTC. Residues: CASSPTGSYEQYF.

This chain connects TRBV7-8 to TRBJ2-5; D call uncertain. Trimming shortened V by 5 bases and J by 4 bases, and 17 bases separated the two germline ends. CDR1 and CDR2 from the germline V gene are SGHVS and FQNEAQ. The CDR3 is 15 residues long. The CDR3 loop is CASSEHRTLRETQYF. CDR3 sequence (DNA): TGTGCCAGCAGCGAGCATCGGACCCTCCGAGAGACCCAGTACTTC.

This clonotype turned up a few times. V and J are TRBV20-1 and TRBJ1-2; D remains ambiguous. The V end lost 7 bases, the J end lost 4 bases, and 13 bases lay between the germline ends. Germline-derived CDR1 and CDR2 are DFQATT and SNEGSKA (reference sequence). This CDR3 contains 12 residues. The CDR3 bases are TGCAGTGTCAGAAGGGCCCTCTATGGCTACACCTTC. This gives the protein CSVRRALYGYTF.

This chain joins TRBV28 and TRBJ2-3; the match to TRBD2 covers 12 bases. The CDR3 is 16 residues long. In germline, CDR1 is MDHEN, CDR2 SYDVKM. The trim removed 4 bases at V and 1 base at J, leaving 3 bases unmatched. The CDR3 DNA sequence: TGTGCCAGCAGTTGGACTAGCGGGATTGGCACAGATACGCAGTATTTT. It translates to CASSWTSGIGTDTQYF. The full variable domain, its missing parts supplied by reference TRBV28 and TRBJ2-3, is DVKVTQSSRYLVKRTGEKVFLECVQDMDHENMFWYRQDPGLGLRLIYFSYDVKMKEKGDIPEGYSVSREKKERFSLILESASTNQTSMYLCASSWTSGIGTDTQYFGPGTRLTVL.

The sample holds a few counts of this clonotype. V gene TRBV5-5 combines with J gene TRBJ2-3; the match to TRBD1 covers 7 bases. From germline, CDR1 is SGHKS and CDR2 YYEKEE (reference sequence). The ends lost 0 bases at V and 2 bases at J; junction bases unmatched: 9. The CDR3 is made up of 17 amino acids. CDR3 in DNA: TGTGCCAGCAGCTTGGTCGGAGACAGGGCCTCCACAGATACGCAGTATTTT. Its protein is CASSLVGDRASTDTQYF. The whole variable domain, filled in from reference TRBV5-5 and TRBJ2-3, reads DAGVTQSPTHLIKTRGQQVTLRCSPISGHKSVSWYQQVLGQGPQFIFQYYEKEERGRGNFPDRFSARQFPNYSSELNVNALLLGDSALYLCASSLVGDRASTDTQYFGPGTRLTVL.

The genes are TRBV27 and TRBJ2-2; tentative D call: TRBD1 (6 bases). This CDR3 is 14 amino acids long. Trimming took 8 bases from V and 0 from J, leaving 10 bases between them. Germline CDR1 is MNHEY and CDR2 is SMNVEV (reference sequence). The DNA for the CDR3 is TGTGCCAGCCTGAGACAGGCGAACACCGGGGAGCTGTTTTTT. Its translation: CASLRQANTGELFF.

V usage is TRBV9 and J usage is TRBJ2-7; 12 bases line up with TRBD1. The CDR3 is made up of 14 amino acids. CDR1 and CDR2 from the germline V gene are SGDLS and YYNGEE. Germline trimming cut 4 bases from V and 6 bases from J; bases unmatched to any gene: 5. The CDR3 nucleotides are TGTGCCAGCAGCATGGGACAGGGGGCTGGCGAGCAGTACTTC. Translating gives CASSMGQGAGEQYF.

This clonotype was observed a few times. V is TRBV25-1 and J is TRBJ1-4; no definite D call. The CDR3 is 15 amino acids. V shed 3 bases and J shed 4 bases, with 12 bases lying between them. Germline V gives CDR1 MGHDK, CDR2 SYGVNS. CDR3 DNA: TGTGCCAGCAGTGACCTACCTCCGGGTAATGAAAAACTGTTTTTT. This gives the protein CASSDLPPGNEKLFF.

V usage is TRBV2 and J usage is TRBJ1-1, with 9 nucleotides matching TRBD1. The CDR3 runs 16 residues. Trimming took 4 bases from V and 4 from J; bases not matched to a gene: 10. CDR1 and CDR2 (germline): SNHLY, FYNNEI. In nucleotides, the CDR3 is TGTGCCAGCAGTGGTCCGCGGGGGACAGGGACCACTGAAGCTTTCTTT. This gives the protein CASSGPRGTGTTEAFF.

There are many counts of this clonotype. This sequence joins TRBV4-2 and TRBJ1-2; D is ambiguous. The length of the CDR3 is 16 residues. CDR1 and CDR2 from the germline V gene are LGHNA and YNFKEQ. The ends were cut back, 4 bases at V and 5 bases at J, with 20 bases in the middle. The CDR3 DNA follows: TGTGCCAGCAGCCCCGAGGACCGCCTCGGGTGGTATGGCTACACCTTC. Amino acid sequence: CASSPEDRLGWYGYTF.

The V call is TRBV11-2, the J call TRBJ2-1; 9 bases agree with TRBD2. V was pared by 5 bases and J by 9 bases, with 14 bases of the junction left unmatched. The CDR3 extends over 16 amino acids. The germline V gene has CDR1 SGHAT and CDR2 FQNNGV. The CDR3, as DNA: TGTGCCAGCAGCCCCCCGACTAGCGGAGGATGGGGTGAGCAGTTCTTC. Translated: CASSPPTSGGWGEQFF.

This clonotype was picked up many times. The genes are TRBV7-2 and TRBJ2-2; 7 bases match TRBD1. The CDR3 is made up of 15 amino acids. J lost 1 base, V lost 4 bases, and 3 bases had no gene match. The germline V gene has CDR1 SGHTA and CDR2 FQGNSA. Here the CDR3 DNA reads TGTGCCAGCAGCTACCGGACAGGGAACACCGGGGAGCTGTTTTTT. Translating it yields CASSYRTGNTGELFF. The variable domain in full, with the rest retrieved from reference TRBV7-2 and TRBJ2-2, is GAGVSQSPSNKVTEKGKDVELRCDPISGHTALYWYRQSLGQGLEFLIYFQGNSAPDKSGLPSDRFSAERTGGSVSTLTIQRTQQEDSAVYLCASSYRTGNTGELFFGEGSRLTVL.